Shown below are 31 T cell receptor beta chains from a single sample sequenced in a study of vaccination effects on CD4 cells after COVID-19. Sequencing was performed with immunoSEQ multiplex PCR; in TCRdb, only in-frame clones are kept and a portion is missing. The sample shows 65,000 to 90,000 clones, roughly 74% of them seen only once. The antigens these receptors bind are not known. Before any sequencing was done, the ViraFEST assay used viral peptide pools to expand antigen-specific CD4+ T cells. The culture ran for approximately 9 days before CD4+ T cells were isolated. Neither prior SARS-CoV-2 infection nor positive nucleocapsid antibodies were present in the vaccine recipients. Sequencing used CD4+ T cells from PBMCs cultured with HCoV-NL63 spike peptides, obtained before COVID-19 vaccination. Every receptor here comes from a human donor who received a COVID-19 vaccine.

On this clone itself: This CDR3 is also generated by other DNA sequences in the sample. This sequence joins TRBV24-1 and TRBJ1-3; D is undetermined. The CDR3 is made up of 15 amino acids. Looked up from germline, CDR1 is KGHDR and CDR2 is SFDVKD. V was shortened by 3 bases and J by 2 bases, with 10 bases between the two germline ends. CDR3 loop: CATSDPRTAGNTIYF. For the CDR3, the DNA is TGTGCCACCAGTGATCCGCGCACGGCTGGAAACACCATATATTTT.

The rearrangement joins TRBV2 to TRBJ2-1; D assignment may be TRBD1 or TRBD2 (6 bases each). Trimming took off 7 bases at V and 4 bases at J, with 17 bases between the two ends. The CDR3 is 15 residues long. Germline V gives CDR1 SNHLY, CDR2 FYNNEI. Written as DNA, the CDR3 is TGTGCCAGCACCCGGGGGCCCTTGACGTACAATGAGCAGTTCTTC. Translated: CASTRGPLTYNEQFF.

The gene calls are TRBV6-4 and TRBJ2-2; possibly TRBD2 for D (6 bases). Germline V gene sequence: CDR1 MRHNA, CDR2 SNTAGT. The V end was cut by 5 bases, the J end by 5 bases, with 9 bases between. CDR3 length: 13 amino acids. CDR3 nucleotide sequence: TGTGCCAGCAGTACGGGGGTAACCGGGGAGCTGTTTTTT. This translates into CASSTGVTGELFF.

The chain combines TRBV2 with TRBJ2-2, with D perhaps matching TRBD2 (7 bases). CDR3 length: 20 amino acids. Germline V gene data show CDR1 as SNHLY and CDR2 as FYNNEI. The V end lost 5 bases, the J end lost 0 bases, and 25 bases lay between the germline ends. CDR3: CASSSPGGGLSRSNTGELFF. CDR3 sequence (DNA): TGTGCCAGCAGTAGTCCGGGCGGGGGCCTTAGTAGATCGAACACCGGGGAGCTGTTTTTT.

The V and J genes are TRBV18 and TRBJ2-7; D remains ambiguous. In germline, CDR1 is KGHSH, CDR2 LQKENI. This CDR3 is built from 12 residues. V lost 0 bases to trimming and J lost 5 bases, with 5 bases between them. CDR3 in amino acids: CASSPPVNEQYV. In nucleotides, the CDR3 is TGTGCCAGCTCACCACCGGTGAACGAGCAGTACGTC.

The CDR3 loop is CAISESAAGGGNTQYF. The CDR3 nucleotides are TGTGCCATCAGTGAGTCGGCAGCGGGGGGGGGTAATACGCAGTATTTT. The rearrangement joins TRBV10-3 to TRBJ2-3; 10 bases agree with TRBD2. The V segment lost 0 bases and the J segment 7 bases; nucleotides outside the gene matches: 7. This CDR3 is 16 amino acids long. The germline gives CDR1 ENHRY, CDR2 SYGVKD.

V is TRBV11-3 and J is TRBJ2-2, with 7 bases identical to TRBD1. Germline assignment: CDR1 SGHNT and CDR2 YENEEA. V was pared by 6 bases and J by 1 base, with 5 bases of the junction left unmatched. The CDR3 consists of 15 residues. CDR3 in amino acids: CASRPTGMNTGELFF. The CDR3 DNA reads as TGTGCCAGCAGACCGACAGGGATGAACACCGGGGAGCTGTTTTTT.

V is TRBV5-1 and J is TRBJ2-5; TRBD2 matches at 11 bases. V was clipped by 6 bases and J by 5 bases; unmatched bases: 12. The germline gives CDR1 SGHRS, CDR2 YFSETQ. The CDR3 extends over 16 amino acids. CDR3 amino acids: CASTSSSGGYQETQYF. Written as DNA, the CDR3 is TGCGCCAGCACCTCCTCTAGCGGGGGGTATCAGGAGACCCAGTACTTC. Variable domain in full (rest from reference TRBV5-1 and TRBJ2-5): KAGVTQTPRYLIKTRGQQVTLSCSPISGHRSVSWYQQTPGQGLQFLFEYFSETQRNKGNFPGRFSGRQFSNSRSEMNVSTLELGDSALYLCASTSSSGGYQETQYFGPGTRLLVL.

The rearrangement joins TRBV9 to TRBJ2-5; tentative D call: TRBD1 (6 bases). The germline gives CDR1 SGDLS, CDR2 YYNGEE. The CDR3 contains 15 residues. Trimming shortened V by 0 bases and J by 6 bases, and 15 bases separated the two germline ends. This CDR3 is CASSVEGVGGQTQYF. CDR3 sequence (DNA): TGTGCCAGCAGCGTAGAGGGGGTTGGGGGACAGACCCAGTACTTC.

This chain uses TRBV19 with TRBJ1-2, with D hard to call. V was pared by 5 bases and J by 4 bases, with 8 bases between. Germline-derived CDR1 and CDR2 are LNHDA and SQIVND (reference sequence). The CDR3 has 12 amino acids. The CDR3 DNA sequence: TGTGCCAGTAGTGGACGGCCCTATGGCTACACCTTC. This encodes CASSGRPYGYTF.

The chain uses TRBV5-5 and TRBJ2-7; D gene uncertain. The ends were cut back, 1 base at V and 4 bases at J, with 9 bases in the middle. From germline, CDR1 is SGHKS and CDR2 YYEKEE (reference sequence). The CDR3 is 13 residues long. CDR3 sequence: CASSLFVGYEQYV. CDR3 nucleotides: TGTGCCAGCAGCTTGTTTGTGGGGTACGAGCAGTACGTC.

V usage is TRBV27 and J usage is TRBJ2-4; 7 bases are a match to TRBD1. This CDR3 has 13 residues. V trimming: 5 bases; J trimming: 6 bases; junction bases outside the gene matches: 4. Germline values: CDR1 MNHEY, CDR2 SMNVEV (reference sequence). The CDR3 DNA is TGTGCCAGCAGTCGACAGGGTCCAAACATTCAGTACTTC. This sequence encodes CASSRQGPNIQYF.

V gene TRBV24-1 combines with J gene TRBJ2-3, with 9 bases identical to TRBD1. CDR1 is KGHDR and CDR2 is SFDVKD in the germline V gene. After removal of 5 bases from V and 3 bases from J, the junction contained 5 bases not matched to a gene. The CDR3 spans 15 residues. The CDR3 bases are TGTGCCACCAGTGCCGGGACAGGGAGAACAGATACGCAGTATTTT. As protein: CATSAGTGRTDTQYF.

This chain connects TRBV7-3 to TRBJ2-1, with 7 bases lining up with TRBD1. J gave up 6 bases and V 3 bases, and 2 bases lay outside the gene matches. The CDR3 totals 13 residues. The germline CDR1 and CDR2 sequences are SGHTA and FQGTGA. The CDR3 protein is CASSFDRANEQFF. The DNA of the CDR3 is TGTGCCAGCAGCTTCGACAGGGCCAATGAGCAGTTCTTC.

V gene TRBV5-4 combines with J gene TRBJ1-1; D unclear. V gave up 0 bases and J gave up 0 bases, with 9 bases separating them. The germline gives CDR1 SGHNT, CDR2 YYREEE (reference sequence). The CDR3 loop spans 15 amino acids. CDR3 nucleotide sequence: TGTGCCAGCAGCTTGGACACACGAATGAACACTGAAGCTTTCTTT. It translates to CASSLDTRMNTEAFF.

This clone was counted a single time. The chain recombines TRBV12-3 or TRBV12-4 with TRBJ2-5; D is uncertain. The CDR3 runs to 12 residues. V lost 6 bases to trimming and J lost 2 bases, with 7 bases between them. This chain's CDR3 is CASSTEQETQYF. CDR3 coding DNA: TGTGCCAGCAGCACTGAACAAGAGACCCAGTACTTC.

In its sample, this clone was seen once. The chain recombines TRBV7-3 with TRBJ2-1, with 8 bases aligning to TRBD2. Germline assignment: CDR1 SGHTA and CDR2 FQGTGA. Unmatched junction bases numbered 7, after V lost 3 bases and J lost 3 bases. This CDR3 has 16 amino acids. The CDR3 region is CASSFKAGAGYNEQFF. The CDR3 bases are TGTGCCAGCAGCTTCAAAGCGGGGGCAGGCTACAATGAGCAGTTCTTC.

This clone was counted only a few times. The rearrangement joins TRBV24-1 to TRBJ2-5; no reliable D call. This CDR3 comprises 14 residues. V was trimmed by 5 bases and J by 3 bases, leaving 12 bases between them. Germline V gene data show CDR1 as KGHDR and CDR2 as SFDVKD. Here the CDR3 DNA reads TGTGCCACCAGTGGATACGGACGCGAAGAGACCCAGTACTTC. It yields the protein CATSGYGREETQYF.

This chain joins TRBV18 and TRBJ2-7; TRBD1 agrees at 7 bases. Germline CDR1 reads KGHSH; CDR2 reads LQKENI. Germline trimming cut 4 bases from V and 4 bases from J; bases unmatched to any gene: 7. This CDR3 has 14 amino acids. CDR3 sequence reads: CASSQAEGAYEQYV. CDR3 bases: TGTGCCAGCTCACAAGCAGAGGGGGCTTACGAGCAGTACGTC.

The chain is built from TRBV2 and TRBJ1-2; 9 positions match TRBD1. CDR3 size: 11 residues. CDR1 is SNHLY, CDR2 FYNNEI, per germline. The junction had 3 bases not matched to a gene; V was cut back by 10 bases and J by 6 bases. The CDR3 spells CAIWDRDGYTF. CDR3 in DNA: TGTGCCATCTGGGACAGGGATGGCTACACCTTC.

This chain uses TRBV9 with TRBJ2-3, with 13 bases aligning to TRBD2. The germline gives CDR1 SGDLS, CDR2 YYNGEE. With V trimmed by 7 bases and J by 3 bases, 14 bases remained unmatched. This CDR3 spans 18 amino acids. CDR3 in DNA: TGTGCCAGCTCTCCGGTACTAGCGGGGGGGCGAGGAACAGATACGCAGTATTTT. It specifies CASSPVLAGGRGTDTQYF. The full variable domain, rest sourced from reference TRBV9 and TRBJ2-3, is DSGVTQTPKHLITATGQRVTLRCSPRSGDLSVYWYQQSLDQGLQFLIQYYNGEERAKGNILERFSAQQFPDLHSELNLSSLELGDSALYFCASSPVLAGGRGTDTQYFGPGTRLTVL.

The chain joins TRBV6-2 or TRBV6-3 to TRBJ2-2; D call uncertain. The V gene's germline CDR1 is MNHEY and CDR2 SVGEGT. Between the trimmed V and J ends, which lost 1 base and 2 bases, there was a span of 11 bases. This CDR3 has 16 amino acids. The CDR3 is CASSYFLPVNTGELFF. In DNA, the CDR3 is TGTGCCAGCAGTTACTTCCTCCCAGTAAACACCGGGGAGCTGTTTTTT.

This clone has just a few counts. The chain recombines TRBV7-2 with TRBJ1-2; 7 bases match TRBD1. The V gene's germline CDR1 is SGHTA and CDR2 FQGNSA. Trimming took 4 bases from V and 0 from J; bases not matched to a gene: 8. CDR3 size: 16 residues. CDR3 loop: CASSSSGTASNYGYTF. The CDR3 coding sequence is TGTGCCAGCAGCTCGTCTGGGACAGCTTCTAACTATGGCTACACCTTC.

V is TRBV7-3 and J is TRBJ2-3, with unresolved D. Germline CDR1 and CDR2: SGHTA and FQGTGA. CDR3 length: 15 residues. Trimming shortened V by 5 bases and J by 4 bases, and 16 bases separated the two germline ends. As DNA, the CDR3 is TGTGCCAGCAGCGACGGGCTTACGGTCCCAGATACGCAGTATTTT. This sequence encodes CASSDGLTVPDTQYF.

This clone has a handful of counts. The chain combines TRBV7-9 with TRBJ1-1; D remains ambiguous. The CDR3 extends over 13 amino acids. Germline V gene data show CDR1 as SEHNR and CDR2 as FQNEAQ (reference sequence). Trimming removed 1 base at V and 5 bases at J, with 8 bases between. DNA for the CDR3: TGTGCCAGCAGCTTAGTAGTAAGGACTGAAGCTTTCTTT. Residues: CASSLVVRTEAFF.

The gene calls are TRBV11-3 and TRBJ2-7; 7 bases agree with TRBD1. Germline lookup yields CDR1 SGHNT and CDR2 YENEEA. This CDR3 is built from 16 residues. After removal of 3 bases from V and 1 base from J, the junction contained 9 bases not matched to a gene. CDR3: CASSFDGQVISYEQYV. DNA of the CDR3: TGTGCCAGCAGCTTTGATGGACAGGTGATTTCCTACGAGCAGTACGTC.

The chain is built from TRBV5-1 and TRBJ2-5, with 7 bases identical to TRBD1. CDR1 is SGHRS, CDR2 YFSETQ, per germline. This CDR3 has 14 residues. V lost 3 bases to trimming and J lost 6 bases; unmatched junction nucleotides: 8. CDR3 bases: TGCGCCAGCAGCTCAGGACAGGAGGAACAGACCCAGTACTTC. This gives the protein CASSSGQEEQTQYF. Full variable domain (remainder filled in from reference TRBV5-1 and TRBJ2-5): KAGVTQTPRYLIKTRGQQVTLSCSPISGHRSVSWYQQTPGQGLQFLFEYFSETQRNKGNFPGRFSGRQFSNSRSEMNVSTLELGDSALYLCASSSGQEEQTQYFGPGTRLLVL.

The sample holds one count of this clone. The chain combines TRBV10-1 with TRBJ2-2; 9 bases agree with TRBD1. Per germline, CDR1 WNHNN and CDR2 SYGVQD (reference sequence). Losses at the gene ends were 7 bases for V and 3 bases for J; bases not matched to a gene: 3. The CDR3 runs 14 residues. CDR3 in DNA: TGCGCCAGCAAGCGGACAGGGGACACCGGGGAGCTGTTTTTT. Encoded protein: CASKRTGDTGELFF.

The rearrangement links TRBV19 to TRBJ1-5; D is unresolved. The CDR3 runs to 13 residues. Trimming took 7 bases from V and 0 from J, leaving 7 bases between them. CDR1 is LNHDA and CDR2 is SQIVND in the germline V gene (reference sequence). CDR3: CASTRNSNQPQHF. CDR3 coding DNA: TGTGCCAGTACCCGGAATAGCAATCAGCCCCAGCATTTT.

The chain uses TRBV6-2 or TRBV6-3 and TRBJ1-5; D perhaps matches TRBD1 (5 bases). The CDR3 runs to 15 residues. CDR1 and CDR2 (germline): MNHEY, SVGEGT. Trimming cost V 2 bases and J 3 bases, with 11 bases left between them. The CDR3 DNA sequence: TGTGCCAGCAGTTACGTCGGGGGGGTCAATCAGCCCCAGCATTTT. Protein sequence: CASSYVGGVNQPQHF.

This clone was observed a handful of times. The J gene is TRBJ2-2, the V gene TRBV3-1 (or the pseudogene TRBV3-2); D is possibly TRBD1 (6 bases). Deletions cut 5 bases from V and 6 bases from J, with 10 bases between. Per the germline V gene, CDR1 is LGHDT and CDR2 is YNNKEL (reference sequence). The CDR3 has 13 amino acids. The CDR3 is CASSYGQSGELFF. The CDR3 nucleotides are TGTGCCAGCAGCTACGGACAGTCCGGGGAGCTGTTTTTT.